These 5 T cell receptor beta chains came from one sample sequenced in a study of T cells after yellow fever vaccination. TCRdb called the 5' RACE reads again in MiXCR, with one record for every CDR3 protein. The sample has over 300,000 distinct CDR3 sequences; around 4% are singletons. Material: PBMCs, obtained on the day of the yellow fever booster vaccination. These receptors all come from a man aged 18 to 35 who received the YFV17D yellow fever vaccine.

This clonotype came up a few times. The chain is built from TRBV4-3 and TRBJ1-2, with D unresolved. This CDR3 is 16 amino acids long. Deletions cut 0 bases from V and 0 bases from J, with 11 bases between. The germline V gene encodes CDR1 LGHNA and CDR2 YSLEER. The CDR3: CASSQDLGKANYGYTF. For the CDR3, the DNA is TGCGCCAGCAGCCAAGATCTGGGCAAGGCTAACTATGGCTACACCTTC.

V is TRBV27 and J is TRBJ1-5, with a tentative D call TRBD1 (6 bases). Germline CDR1 is MNHEY and CDR2 is SMNVEV (reference sequence). This CDR3 region has 14 residues. Trimming pared 5 bases from V and 3 bases from J, leaving 11 bases between. The CDR3 DNA sequence: TGTGCCAGCAGTCCCCGGGACAACAATCAGCCCCAGCATTTT. Protein product: CASSPRDNNQPQHF.

This clonotype has a count of ten or more. V and J are TRBV11-2 and TRBJ2-1; D remains unclear. Deletions cut 5 bases from V and 6 bases from J, with 20 bases between. Germline CDR1 is SGHAT and CDR2 is FQNNGV. This CDR3 is built from 16 residues. CDR3 DNA sequence: TGTGCCAGCAGCCCTCCGGGCCTTCCAGAGGTCAATGAGCAGTTCTTC. Protein product: CASSPPGLPEVNEQFF. The whole variable domain, remainder taken from reference TRBV11-2 and TRBJ2-1, is EAGVAQSPRYKIIEKRQSVAFWCNPISGHATLYWYQQILGQGPKLLIQFQNNGVVDDSQLPKDRFSAERLKGVDSTLKIQPAKLEDSAVYLCASSPPGLPEVNEQFFGPGTRLTVL.

The sample holds many counts of this clonotype. The chain couples TRBV6-2 or TRBV6-3 to TRBJ2-1, with D perhaps TRBD2 (7 bases). The CDR3 consists of 16 residues. Germline V gene sequence: CDR1 MNHEY, CDR2 SVGEGT. The germline V and J ends were trimmed by 6 bases and 5 bases, with 20 bases remaining between them. CDR3 loop: CASRYLAEGGHNEQFF. The CDR3 nucleotides are TGTGCCAGCAGATACCTAGCGGAGGGGGGGCACAATGAGCAGTTCTTC.

This sequence joins TRBV3-1 and TRBJ1-4; possible D gene TRBD1, 6 bases. This CDR3 is 14 amino acids long. V gave up 3 bases and J gave up 7 bases, with 12 bases separating them. Germline CDR1 LGHDT, CDR2 YNNKEL (reference sequence). CDR3 amino acids: CASSQTQGREKLFF. CDR3 nucleotide sequence: TGTGCCAGCAGCCAGACACAGGGCCGTGAAAAACTGTTTTTT. Drawing the rest from reference TRBV3-1 and TRBJ1-4, the complete variable domain is DTAVSQTPKYLVTQMGNDKSIKCEQNLGHDTMYWYKQDSKKFLKIMFSYNNKELIINETVPNRFSPKSPDKAHLNLHINSLELGDSAVYFCASSQTQGREKLFFGSGTQLSVL.